This TCR beta chain originates from a study of blood T cells in healthy people across ages. Germline CDR1 and CDR2: MNHNS and SASEGT. CDR3 size: 16 residues. A sample-barcoded 5' primer and a J-beta primer mix were used in a second PCR of roughly 7 to 12 cycles. TCRdb processed the 5' RACE reads anew with MiXCR; each CDR3 protein has one entry. The repertoire holds a few hundred thousand distinct CDR3 sequences, approximately 47% seen once, with about 54% in the top ten. The specimen was blood. This sequence was found in a man aged 55 to 70 in good health. The chain uses TRBV6-1 and TRBJ2-7; D unclear. The better agreement between TRBJ2-5 and the DNA end casts doubt on the J call. The CDR3 coding sequence is TGTGCCAGCAGTGAAGCGATCATGGTTCGTGATGAGACCCAGTACTTC. It encodes CASSEAIMVRDETQYF.